This T cell receptor (beta chain) was retrieved from a study of cytotoxic CD8 clonotypes in ibrutinib-treated CLL (dated by TCRdb to 2020 to 2022). Context from the whole study: The cohort included more than 14 treatment-naive and roughly ten relapsed/refractory patients; roughly 17 were IGHV unmutated. Partial responses were observed in 24 patients and complete responses in 2; after a median follow-up of 68 months, remission was maintained in around 14 patients and progression was observed in approximately 12. Samples at response were collected after a median of about 11 months of treatment, with a range of about 6 to 40 months. On average, each sample had some 260,000 productive templates and tens of thousands of productive rearrangements. Of the 80 to 95 participants in the trial, roughly 25 had longitudinal samples available. Cryopreserved peripheral blood mononuclear cells were obtained before treatment, at response, and at either sustained remission or disease progression. Every sample from remission and from progressive disease was obtained while the patients were still on ibrutinib. General study outcomes and caveats: Clonality increased at ibrutinib response, stayed stable in sustained remission, and fell back toward baseline at progression. Baseline clonality was found to be higher than that of age-matched healthy donors and was strongly correlated with circulating CD8+ T-cell counts. Public clonotypes were rare and either shrank or stayed stable during treatment, and the rise in clonality at ibrutinib response reflected expansion of private clonotypes. Sampling times were not matched between patients in sustained remission and patients whose disease was progressing, and lymph node repertoires were not examined.

On a MiSeq, deep resolution sequencing aimed for a depth between 1 in 1 million and 1 in 200,000 T cells, with each clonotype covered 10x on average. The immunoSEQ hsTCRB Kit was used to generate TCR beta libraries. In the authors' own workflow: Data were analyzed with ImmunoSEQ Data Assistant and ImmunoSEQ Analyzer, with V, D and J genes assigned per IMGT definitions. Clonality, which ranges from 0 to 1, was calculated by subtracting the normalized Shannon entropy of productive rearrangement frequencies from one. Public clonotype analysis was restricted to overrepresented clonotypes comprising at least 0.05% of each patient's repertoire. Repertoires from some 14 age-matched healthy donors in immuneACCESS were used as clonality controls. This is the immuneACCESS table as TCRdb keeps it, with only in-frame sequences that have V and J called. A part of the clones is gone; compared with another copy, unresolved V genes explain less than half, and the rest is unexplained. V and J calls plus clone size are reproduced from that table; the DNA served to infer D and trimming. The sample table contains about 130,000 clones; only one count was recorded for 79% of them. The top ten constitute around 13% of the sample.

The cysteine opens and the phenylalanine closes a CDR3 of 15 amino acids. Only the CDR3 DNA is retained, 45 bases long and in frame from the first base. The germline V gene specifies LGHNA as CDR1 and YSLEER as CDR2. V and J lose 0 bases and 5 bases, and a span of 13 bases separates them. The time point label of this sample denotes: more than 10 months on ibrutinib. For TCR beta library preparation, 1.5 to 2 micrograms of genomic DNA was extracted from cryopreserved PBMCs. Longitudinal blood samples from CLL patients on ibrutinib monotherapy were analyzed using high-throughput TCR beta sequencing. The patients took part in an open-label, single-center phase 2 trial of ibrutinib monotherapy. Points on this clone: Its antigen remains undetermined. No base qualities exist here, and no much larger clone lies one base off it.

The chain couples TRBV4-3 to TRBJ1-2; TRBD1 is perhaps the D gene, given 5 matching bases. This TCR came from a human donor with chronic lymphocytic leukemia. Specimen: PBMCs, collected after 12 months of ibrutinib treatment. CDR3 loop: CASSQERGNSYGYTF. The nucleotides read TGCGCCAGCAGCCAAGAGAGGGGTAATTCATATGGCTACACCTTC.